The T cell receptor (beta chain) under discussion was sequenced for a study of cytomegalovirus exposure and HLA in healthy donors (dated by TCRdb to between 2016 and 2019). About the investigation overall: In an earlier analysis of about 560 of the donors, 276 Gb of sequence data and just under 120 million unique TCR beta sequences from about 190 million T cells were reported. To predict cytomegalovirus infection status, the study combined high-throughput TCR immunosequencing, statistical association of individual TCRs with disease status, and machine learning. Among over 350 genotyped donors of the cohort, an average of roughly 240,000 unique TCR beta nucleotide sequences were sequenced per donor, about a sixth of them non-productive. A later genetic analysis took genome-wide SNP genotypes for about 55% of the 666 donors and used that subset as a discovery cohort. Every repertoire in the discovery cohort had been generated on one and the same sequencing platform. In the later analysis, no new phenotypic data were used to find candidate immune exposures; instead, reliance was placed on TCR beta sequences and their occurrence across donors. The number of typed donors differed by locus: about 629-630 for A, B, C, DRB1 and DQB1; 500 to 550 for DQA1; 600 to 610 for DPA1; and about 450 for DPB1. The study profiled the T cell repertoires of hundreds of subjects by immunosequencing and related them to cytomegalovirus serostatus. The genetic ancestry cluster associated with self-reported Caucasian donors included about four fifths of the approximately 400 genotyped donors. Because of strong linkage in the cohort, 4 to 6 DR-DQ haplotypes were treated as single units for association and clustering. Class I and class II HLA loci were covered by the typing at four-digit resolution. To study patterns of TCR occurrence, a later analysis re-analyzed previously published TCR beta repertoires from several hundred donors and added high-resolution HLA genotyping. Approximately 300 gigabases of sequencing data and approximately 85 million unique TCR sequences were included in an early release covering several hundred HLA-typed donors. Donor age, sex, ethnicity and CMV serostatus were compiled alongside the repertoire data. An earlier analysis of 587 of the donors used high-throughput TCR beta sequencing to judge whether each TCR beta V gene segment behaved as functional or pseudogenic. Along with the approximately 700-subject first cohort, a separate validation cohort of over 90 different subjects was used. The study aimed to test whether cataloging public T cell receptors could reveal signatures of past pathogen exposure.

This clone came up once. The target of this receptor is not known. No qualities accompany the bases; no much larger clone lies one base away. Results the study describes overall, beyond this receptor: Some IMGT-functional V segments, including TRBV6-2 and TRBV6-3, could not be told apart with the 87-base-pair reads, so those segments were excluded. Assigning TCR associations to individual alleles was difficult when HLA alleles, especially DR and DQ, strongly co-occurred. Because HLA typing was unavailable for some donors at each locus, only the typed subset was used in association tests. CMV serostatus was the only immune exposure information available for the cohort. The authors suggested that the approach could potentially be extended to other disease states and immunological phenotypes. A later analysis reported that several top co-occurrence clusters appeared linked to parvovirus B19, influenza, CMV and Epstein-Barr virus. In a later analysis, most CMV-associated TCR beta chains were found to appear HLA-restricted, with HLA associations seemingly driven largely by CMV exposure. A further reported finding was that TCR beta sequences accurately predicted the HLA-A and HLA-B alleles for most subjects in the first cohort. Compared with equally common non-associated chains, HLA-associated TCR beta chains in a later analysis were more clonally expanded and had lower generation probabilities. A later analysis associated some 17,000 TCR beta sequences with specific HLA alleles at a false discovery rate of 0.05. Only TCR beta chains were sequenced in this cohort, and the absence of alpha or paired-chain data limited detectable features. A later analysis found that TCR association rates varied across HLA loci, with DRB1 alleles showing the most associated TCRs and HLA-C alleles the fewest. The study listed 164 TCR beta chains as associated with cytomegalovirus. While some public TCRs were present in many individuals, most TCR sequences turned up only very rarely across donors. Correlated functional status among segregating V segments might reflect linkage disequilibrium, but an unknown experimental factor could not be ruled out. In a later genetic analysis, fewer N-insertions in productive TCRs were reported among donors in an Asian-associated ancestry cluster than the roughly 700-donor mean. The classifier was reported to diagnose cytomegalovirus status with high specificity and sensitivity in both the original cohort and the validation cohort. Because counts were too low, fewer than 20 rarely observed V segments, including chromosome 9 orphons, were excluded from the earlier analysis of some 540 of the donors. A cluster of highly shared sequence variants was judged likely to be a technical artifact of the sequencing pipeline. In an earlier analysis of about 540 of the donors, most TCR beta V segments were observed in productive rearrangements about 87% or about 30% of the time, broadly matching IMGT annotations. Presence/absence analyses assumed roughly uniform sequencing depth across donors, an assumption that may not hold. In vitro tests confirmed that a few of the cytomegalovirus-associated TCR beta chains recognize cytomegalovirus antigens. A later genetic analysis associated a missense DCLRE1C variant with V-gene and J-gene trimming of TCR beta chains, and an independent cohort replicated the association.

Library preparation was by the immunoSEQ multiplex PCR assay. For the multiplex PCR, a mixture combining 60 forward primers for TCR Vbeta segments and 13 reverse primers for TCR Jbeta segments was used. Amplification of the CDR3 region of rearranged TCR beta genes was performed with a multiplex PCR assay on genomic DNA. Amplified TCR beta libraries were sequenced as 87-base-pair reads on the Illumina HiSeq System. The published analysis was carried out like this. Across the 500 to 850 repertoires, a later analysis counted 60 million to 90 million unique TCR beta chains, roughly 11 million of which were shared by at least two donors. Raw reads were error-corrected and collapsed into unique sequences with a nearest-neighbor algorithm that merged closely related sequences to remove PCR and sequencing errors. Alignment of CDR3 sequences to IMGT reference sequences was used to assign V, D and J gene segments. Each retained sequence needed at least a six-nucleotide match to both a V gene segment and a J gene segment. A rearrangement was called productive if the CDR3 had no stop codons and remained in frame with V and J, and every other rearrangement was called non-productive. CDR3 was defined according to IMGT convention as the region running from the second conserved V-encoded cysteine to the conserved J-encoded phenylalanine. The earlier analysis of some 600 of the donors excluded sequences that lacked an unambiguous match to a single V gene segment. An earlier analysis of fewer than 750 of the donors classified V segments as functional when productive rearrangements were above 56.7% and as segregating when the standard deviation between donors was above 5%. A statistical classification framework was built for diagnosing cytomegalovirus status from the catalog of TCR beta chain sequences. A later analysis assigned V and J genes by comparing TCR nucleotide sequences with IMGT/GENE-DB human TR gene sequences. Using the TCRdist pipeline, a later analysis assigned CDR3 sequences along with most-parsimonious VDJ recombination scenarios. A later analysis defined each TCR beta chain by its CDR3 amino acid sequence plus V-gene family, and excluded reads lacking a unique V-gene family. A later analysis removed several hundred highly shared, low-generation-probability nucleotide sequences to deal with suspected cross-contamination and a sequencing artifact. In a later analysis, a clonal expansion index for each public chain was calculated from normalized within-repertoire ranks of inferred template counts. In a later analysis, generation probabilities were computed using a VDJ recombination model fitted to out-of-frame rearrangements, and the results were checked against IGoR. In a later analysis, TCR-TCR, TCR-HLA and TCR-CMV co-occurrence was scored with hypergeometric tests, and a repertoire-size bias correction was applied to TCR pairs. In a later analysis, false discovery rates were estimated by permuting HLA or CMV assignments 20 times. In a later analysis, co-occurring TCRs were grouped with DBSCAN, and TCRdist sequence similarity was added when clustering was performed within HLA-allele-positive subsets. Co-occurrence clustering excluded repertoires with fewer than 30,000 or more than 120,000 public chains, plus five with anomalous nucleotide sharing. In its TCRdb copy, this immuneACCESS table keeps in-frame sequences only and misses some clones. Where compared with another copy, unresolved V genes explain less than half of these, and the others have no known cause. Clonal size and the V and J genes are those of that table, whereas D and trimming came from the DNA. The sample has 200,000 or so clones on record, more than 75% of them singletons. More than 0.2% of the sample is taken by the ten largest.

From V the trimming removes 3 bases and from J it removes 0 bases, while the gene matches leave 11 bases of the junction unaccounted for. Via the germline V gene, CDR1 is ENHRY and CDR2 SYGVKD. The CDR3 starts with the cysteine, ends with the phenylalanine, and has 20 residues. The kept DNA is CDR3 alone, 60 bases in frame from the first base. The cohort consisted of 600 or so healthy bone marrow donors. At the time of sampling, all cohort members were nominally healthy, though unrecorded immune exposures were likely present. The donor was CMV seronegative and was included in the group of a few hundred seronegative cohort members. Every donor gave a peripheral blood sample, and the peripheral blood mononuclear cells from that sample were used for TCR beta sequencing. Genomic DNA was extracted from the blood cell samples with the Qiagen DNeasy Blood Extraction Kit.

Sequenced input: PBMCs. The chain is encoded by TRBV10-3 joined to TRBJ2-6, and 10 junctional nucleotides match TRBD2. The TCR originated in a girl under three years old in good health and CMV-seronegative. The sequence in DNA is TGTGCCATCAGTGACCCCTGGACTAGCGGCTTTTTCTCTGGGGCCAACGTCCTGACTTTC. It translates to CAISDPWTSGFFSGANVLTF.